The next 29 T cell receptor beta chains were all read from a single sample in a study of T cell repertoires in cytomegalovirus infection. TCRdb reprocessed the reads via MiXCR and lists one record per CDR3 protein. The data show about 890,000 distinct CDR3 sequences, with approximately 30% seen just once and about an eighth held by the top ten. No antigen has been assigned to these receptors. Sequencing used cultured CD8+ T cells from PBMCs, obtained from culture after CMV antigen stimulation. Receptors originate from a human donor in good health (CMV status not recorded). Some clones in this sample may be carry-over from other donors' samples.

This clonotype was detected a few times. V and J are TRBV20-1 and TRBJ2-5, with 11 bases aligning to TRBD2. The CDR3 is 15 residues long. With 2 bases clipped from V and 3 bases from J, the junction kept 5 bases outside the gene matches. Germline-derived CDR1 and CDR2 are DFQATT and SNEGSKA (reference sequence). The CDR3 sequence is CSARLIAGGEETQYF. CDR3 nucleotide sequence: TGCAGTGCTAGACTCATAGCGGGGGGGGAAGAGACCCAGTACTTC.

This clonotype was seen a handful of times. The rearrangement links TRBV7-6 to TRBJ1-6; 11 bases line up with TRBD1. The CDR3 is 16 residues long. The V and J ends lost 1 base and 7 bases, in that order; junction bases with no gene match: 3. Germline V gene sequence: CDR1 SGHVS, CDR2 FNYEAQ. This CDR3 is CASSLGTGGNNSPLHF. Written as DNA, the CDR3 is TGTGCCAGCAGCTTAGGGACAGGGGGCAACAATTCACCCCTCCACTTT. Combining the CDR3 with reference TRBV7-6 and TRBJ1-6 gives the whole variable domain GAGVSQSPRYKVTKRGQDVALRCDPISGHVSLYWYRQALGQGPEFLTYFNYEAQQDKSGLPNDRFSAERPEGSISTLTIQRTEQRDSAMYRCASSLGTGGNNSPLHFGNGTRLTVT.

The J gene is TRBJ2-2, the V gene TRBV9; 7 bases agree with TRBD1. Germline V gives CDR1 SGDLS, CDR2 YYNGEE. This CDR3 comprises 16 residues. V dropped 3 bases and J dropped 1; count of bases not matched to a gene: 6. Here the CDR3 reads CASSARQGLNTGELFF. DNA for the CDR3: TGTGCCAGCAGCGCAAGACAGGGCCTGAACACCGGGGAGCTGTTTTTT.

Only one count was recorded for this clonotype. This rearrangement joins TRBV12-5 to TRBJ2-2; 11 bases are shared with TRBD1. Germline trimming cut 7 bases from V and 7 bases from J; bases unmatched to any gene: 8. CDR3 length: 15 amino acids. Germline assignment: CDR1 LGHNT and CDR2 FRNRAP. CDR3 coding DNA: TGTGCTAGTGACCGGACAGGGGGCTCTGTCGGGGAGCTGTTTTTT. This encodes CASDRTGGSVGELFF. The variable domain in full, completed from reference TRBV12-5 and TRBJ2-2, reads DARVTQTPRHKVTEMGQEVTMRCQPILGHNTVFWYRQTMMQGLELLAYFRNRAPLDDSGMPKDRFSAEMPDATLATLKIQPSEPRDSAVYFCASDRTGGSVGELFFGEGSRLTVL.

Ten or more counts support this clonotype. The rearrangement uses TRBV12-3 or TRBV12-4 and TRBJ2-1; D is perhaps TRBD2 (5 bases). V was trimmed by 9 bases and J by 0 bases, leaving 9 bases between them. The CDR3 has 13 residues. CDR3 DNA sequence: TGTGCCAGTTCGGACTCCTCCTACAATGAGCAGTTCTTC. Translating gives CASSDSSYNEQFF.

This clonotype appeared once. As DNA, the CDR3 is TGTGCCAGCACGACTAGTGGGGGAACCACAGATACGCAGTATTTT. It translates to CASTTSGGTTDTQYF. The chain has TRBV9 and TRBJ2-3; D possibly corresponds to TRBD2 (6 bases). Deletions cut 6 bases from V and 2 bases from J, with 16 bases between. Germline assignment: CDR1 SGDLS and CDR2 YYNGEE. The CDR3 consists of 15 residues. Together with reference TRBV9 and TRBJ2-3, the CDR3 gives the full variable domain: DSGVTQTPKHLITATGQRVTLRCSPRSGDLSVYWYQQSLDQGLQFLIQYYNGEERAKGNILERFSAQQFPDLHSELNLSSLELGDSALYFCASTTSGGTTDTQYFGPGTRLTVL.

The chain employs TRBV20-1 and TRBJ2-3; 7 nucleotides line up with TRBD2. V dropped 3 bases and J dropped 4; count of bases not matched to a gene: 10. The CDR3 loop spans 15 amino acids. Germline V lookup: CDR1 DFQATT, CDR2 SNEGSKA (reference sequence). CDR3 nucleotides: TGCAGTGCTAGGGAGGTGGGGGGGGGTCCAGATACGCAGTATTTT. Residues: CSAREVGGGPDTQYF.

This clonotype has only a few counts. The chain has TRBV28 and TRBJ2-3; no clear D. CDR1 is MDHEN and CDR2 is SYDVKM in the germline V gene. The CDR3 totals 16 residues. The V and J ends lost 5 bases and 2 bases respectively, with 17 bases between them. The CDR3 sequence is CASSLEQRSYTDTQYF. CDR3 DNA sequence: TGTGCCAGCAGTCTCGAGCAGAGGTCGTACACAGATACGCAGTATTTT.

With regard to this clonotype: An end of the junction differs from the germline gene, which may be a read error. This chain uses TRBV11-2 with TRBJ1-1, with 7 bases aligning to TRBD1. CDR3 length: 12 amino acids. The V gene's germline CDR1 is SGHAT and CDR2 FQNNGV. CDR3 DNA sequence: TGTGCCAGCAGCTCCCCCCCCGGGACAGCGTCTTTT. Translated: CASSSPPGTASF.

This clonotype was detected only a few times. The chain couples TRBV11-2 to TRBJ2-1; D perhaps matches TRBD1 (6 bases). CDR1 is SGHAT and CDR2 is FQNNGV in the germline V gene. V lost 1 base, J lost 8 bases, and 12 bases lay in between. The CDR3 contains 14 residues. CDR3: CASSLAPGAHEQFF. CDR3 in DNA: TGTGCCAGCAGCTTAGCACCAGGGGCCCATGAGCAGTTCTTC.

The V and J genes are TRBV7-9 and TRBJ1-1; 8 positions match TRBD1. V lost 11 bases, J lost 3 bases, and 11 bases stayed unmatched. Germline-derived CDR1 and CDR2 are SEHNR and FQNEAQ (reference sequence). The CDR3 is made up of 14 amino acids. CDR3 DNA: TGTGCCCTACAGGGGGGGAACAGCTACACTGAAGCTTTCTTT. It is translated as CALQGGNSYTEAFF.

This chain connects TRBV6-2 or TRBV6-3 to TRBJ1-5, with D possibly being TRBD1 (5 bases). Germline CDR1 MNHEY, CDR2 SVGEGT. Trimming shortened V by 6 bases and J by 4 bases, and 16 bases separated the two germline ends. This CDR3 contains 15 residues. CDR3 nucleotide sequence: TGTGCCAGCAGCTACGGTGGGGGGTGGAATCAGCCCCAGCATTTT. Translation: CASSYGGGWNQPQHF.

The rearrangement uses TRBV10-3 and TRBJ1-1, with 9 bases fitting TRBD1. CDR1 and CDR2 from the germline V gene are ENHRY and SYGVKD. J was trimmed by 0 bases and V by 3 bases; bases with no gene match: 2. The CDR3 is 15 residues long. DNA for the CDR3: TGTGCCATCAGTGACACAGGGGGCTTGAACACTGAAGCTTTCTTT. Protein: CAISDTGGLNTEAFF.

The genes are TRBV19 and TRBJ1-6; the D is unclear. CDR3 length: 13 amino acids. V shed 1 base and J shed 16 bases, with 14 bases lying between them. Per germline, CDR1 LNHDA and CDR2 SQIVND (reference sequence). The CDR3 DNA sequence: TGTGCCAGTAGTATAGGAGGGAGGAGAGAACTCCACTTT. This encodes CASSIGGRRELHF.

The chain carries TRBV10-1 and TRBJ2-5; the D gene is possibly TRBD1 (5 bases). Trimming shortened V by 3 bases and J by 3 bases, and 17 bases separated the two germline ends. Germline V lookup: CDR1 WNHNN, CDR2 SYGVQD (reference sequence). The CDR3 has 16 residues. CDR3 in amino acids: CASSDLQQGLKETQYF. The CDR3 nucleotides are TGCGCCAGCAGTGACCTCCAGCAGGGTCTTAAAGAGACCCAGTACTTC.

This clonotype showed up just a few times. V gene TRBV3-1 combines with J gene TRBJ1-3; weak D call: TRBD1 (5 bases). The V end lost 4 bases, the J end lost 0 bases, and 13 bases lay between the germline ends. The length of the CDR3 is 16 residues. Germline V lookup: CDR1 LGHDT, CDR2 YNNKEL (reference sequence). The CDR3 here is CASSPRDLRSGNTIYF. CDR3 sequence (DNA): TGTGCCAGCAGCCCAAGGGACCTCCGCTCTGGAAACACCATATATTTT.

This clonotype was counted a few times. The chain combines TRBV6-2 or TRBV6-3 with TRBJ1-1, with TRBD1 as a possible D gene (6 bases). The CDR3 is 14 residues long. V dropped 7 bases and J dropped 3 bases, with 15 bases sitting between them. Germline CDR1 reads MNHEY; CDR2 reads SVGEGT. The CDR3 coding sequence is TGTGCCAGCACTCCGGGGGGGGCCTACACTGAAGCTTTCTTT. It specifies CASTPGGAYTEAFF.

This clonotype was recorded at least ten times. CDR3 loop: CASSLFGSGALLPHNEQFF. DNA of the CDR3: TGTGCCAGCAGCTTATTTGGCAGTGGGGCATTGTTGCCCCACAATGAGCAGTTCTTC. The chain couples TRBV7-2 to TRBJ2-1; TRBD1 is a possible D gene (5 bases). CDR1 and CDR2 from the germline V gene are SGHTA and FQGNSA. V lost 2 bases and J lost 5, with 25 bases in between. The CDR3 runs 19 residues.

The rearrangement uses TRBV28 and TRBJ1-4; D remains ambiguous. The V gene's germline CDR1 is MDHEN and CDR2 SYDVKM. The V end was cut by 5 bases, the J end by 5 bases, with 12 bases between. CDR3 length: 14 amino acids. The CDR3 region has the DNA TGTGCCAGCAGTCTCTTCGGCCGAAATGAAAAACTGTTTTTT. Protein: CASSLFGRNEKLFF.

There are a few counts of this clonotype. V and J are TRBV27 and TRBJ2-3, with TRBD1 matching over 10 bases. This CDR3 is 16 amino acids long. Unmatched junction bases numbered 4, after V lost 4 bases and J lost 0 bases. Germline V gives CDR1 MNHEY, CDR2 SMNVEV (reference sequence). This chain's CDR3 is CASSSRTGGSTDTQYF. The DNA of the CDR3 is TGTGCCAGCAGTTCCCGGACAGGGGGTAGCACAGATACGCAGTATTTT.

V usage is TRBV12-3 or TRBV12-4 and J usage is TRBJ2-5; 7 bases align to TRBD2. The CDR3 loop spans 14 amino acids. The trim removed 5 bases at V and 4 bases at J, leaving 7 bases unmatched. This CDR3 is CASSRTSFGETQYF. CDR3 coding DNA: TGTGCCAGCAGTAGGACTAGTTTTGGAGAGACCCAGTACTTC.

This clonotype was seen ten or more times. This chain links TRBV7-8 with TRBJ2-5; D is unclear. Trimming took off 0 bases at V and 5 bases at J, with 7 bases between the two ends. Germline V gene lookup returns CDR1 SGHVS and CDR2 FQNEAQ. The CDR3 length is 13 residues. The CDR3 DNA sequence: TGTGCCAGCAGCTTAGCGCGTCAGGAGACCCAGTACTTC. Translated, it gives CASSLARQETQYF.

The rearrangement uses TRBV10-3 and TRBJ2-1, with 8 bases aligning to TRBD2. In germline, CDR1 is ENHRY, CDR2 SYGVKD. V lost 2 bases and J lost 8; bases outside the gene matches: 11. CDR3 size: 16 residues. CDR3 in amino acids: CAISESSGDLGDEQFF. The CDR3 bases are TGTGCCATCAGTGAGAGTAGCGGGGACTTGGGTGATGAGCAGTTCTTC.

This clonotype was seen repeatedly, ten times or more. CDR3: CASSKLGHSYEQYV. The DNA of the CDR3 is TGTGCCAGCAGCAAATTAGGGCACTCCTACGAGCAGTACGTC. The chain couples TRBV7-2 to TRBJ2-7, with no clear D. Germline lookup yields CDR1 SGHTA and CDR2 FQGNSA. V lost 5 bases and J 0 bases, leaving 11 bases between the germline ends. This CDR3 is built from 14 residues.

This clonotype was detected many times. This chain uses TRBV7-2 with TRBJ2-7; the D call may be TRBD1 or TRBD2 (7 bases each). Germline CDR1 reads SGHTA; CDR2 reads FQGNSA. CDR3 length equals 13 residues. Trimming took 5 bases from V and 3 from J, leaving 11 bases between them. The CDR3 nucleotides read TGTGCCAGCAGCCAGGGGGGGCGCTACGAGCAGTACTTC. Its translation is CASSQGGRYEQYF.

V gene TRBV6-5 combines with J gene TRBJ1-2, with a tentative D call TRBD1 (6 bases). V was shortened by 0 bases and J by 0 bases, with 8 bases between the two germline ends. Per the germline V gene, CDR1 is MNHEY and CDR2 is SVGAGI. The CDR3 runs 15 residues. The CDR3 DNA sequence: TGTGCCAGCAGTTACTCGGGGGGCTCTAACTATGGCTACACCTTC. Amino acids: CASSYSGGSNYGYTF.

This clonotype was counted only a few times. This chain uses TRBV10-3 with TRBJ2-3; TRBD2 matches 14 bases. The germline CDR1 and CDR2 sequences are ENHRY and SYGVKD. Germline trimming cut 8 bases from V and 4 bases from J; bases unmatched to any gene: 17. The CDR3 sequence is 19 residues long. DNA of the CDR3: TGTGCCATCGGCCCCCAGACTAGCGGGGGGGGACCCCCCGCAGATACGCAGTATTTT. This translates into CAIGPQTSGGGPPADTQYF.

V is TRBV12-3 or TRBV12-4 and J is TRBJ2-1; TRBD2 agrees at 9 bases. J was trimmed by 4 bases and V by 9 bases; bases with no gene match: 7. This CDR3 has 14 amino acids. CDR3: CASNSGGHYNEQFF. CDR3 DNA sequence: TGTGCCAGTAACAGCGGGGGGCATTACAATGAGCAGTTCTTC.

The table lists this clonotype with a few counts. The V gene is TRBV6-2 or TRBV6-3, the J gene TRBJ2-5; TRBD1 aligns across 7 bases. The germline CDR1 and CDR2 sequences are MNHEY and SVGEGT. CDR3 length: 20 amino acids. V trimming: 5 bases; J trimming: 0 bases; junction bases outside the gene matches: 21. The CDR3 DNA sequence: TGTGCCAGCAGTCCTCAAAAGACAGGGACCATTTTGCCTGACCAAGAGACCCAGTACTTC. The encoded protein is CASSPQKTGTILPDQETQYF.